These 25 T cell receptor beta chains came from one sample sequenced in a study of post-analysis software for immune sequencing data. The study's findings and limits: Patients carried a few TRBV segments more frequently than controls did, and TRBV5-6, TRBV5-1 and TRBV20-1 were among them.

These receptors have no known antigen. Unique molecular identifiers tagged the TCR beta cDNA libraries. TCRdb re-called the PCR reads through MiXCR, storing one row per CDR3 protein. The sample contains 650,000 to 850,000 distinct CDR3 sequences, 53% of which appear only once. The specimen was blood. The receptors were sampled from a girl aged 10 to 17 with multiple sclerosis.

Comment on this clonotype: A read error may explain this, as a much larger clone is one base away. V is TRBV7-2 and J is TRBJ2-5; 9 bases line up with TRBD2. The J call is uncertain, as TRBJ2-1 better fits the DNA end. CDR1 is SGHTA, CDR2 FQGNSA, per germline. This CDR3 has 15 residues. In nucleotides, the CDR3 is TGTGCCAGCAGCTTAGGCGGGGGGGGCCAAGAGACCCAGTTCTTC. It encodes CASSLGGGGQETQFF.

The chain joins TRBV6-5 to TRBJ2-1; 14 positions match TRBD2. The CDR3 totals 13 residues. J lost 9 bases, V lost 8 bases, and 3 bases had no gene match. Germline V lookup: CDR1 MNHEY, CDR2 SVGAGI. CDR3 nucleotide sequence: TGTGCCAGCGGGACTAGCGGGAGACTTGAGCAGTTCTTC. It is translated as CASGTSGRLEQFF.

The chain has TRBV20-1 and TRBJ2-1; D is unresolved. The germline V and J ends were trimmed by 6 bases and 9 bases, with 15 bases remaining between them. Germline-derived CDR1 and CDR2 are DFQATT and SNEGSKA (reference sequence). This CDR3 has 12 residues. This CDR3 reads CSAVWSAGEQFF. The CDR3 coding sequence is TGCAGTGCGGTCTGGTCGGCCGGTGAGCAGTTCTTC.

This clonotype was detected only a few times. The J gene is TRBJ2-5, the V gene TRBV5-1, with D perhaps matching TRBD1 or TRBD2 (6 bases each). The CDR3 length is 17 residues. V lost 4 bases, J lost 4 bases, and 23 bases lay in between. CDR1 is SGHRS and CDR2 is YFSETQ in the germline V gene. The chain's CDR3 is CASSPRGTGSVGETQYF. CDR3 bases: TGCGCCAGCAGCCCGCGGGGAACAGGGTCGGTCGGAGAGACCCAGTACTTC.

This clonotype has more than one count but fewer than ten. CDR3 residues: CSAETSGSYNEQFF. CDR3 in DNA: TGCAGTGCAGAGACTAGCGGCTCCTACAATGAGCAGTTCTTC. The chain recombines TRBV20-1 with TRBJ2-1, with 9 bases identical to TRBD2. J gave up 0 bases and V 6 bases, and 3 bases lay outside the gene matches. This CDR3 region has 14 residues. Germline CDR1 is DFQATT and CDR2 is SNEGSKA (reference sequence).

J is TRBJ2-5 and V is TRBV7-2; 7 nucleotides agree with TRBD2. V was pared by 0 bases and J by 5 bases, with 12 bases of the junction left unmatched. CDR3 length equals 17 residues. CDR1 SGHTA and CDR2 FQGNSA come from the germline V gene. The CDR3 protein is CASSLASGLRGEETQYF. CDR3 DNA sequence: TGTGCCAGCAGCTTAGCTAGCGGCCTCCGGGGGGAGGAGACCCAGTACTTC.

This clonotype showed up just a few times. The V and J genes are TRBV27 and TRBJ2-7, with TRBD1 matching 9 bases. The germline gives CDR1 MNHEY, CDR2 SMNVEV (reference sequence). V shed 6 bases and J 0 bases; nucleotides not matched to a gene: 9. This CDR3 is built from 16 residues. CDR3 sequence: CASSPGTGKSSYEQYF. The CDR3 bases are TGTGCCAGCAGCCCCGGGACAGGGAAAAGCTCCTACGAGCAGTACTTC.

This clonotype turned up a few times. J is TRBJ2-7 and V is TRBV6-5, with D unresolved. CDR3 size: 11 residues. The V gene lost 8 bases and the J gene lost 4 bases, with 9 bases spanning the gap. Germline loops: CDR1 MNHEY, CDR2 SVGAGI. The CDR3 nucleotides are TGTGCCAGCTCGGACGAATACGAGCAGTACTTC. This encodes CASSDEYEQYF.

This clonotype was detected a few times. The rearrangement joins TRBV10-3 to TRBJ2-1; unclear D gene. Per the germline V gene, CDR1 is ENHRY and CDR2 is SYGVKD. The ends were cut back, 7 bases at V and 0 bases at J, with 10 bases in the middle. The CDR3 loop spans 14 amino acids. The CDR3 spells CAINGASSYNEQFF. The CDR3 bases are TGTGCCATCAACGGTGCGAGCTCCTACAATGAGCAGTTCTTC.

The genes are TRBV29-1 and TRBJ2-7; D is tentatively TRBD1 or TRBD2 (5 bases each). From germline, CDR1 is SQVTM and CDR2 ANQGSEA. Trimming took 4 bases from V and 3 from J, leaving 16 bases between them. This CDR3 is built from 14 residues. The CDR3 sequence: CSVAGKVGVYEQYF. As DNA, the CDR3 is TGCAGCGTTGCGGGAAAGGTGGGGGTCTACGAGCAGTACTTC.

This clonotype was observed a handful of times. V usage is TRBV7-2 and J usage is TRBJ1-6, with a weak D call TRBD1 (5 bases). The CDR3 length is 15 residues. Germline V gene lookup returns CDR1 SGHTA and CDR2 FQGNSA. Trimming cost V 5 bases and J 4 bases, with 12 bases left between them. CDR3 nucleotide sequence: TGTGCCAGCAGCCCGGGACGCCCTTATAATTCACCCCTCCACTTT. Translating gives CASSPGRPYNSPLHF.

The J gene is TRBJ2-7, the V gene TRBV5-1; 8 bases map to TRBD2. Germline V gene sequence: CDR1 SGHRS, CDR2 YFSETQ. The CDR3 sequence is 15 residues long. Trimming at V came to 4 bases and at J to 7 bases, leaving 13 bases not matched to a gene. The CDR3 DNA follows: TGCGCCAGCAGCCCCGTCGGTCTAGCGGGCAATGAGCAGTACTTC. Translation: CASSPVGLAGNEQYF.

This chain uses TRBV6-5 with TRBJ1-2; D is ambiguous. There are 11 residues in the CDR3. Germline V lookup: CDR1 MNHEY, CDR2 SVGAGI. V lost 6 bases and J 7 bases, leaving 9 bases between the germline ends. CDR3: CASRTHSGYTF. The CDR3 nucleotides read TGTGCCAGCAGAACTCACAGTGGCTACACCTTC.

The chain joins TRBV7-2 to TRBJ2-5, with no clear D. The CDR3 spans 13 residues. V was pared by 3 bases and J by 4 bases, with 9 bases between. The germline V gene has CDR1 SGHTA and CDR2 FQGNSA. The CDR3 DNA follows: TGTGCCAGCAGCTTCATGTTTTTAGAGACCCAGTACTTC. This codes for CASSFMFLETQYF.

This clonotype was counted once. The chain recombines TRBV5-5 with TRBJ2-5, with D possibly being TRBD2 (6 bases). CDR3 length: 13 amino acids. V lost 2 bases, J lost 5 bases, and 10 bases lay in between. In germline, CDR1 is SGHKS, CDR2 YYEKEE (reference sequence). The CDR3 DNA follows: TGTGCCAGCAGCTTCGGGGGAACCGAGACCCAGTACTTC. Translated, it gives CASSFGGTETQYF.

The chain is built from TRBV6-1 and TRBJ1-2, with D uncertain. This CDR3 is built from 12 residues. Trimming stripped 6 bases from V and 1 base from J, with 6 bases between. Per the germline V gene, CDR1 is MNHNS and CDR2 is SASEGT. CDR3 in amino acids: CASRENNYGYTF. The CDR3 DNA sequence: TGTGCCAGCAGGGAGAATAACTATGGCTACACCTTC.

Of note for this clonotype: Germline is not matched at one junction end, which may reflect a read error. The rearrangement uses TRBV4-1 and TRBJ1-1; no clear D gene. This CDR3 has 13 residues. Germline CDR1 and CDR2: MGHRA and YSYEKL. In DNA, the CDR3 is TGCGCCAGCAACCAAGACCGGGACACTGAAGCTTTCTTT. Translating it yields CASNQDRDTEAFF.

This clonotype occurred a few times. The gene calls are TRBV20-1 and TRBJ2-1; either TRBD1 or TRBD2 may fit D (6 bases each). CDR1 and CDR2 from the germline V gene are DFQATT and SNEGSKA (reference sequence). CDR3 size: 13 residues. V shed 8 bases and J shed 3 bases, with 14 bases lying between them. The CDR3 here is CSSPGAYYNEQFF. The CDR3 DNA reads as TGCAGTTCCCCGGGGGCATACTACAATGAGCAGTTCTTC.

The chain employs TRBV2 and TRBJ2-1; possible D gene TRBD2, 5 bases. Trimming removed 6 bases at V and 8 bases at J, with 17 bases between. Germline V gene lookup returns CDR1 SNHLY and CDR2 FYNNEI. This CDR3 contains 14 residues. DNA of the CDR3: TGTGCCAGCAGAGATTCTAGCACGTGGGATGAGCAGTTCTTC. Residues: CASRDSSTWDEQFF.

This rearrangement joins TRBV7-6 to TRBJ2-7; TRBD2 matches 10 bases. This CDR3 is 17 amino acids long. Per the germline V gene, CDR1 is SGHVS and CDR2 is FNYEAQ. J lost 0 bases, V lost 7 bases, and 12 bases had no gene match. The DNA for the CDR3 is TGTGCCAGCAACCCTTACCCCCCTAGCGGGAGCTCCTACGAGCAGTACTTC. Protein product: CASNPYPPSGSSYEQYF.

CDR3 bases: TGCGCCAGCAGCCATAACCGGGACAGGGGATCCGGGGCCAACGTCCTGACTTTC. Its translation: CASSHNRDRGSGANVLTF. The chain uses TRBV5-1 and TRBJ2-6, with 10 positions matching TRBD1. The J segment lost 4 bases and the V segment lost 4 bases, leaving 11 bases of the junction unmatched. Germline CDR1 SGHRS, CDR2 YFSETQ. The CDR3 consists of 18 residues.

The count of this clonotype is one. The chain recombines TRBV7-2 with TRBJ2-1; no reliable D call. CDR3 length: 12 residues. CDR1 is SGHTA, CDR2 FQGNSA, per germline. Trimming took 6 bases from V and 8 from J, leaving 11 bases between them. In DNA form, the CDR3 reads TGTGCCAGCAGTTTTAGCAGCCATGAGCAGTTCTTC. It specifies CASSFSSHEQFF.

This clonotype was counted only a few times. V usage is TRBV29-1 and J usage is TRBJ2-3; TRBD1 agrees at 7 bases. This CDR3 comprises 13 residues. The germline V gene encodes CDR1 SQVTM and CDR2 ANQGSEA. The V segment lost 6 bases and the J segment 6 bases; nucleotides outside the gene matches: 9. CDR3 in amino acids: CSVSGQSFDTQYF. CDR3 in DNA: TGCAGCGTCTCGGGACAGTCATTCGATACGCAGTATTTT.

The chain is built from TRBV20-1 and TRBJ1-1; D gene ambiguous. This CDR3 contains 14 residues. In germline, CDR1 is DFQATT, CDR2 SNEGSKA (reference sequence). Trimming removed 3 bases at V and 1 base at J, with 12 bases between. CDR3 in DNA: TGCAGTGCTAGCCCACCGGACTGGAACACTGAAGCTTTCTTT. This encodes CSASPPDWNTEAFF.

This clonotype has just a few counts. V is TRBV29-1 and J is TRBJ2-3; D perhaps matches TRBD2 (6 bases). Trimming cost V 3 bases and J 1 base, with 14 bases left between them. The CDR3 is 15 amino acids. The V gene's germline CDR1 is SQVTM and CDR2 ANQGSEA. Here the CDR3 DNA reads TGCAGCGTTGATTGGCGGGGCAGGGGCACAGATACGCAGTATTTT. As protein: CSVDWRGRGTDTQYF.